The 4 T cell receptor beta chains in this list originate from one sample, sequenced in a study of naive CD8 T cells in extremely preterm neonates. Without labor or membrane rupture, elective cesareans at about 35-43 weeks supplied term cord blood. Profiled with immunoSEQ multiplex PCR; TCRdb holds only in-frame clones, not every one. The data contain thousands of clones, 97% of them singletons. Sequenced material: naive CD8+ T cells from cord blood. The receptors derive from a newborn in good health.

The chain couples TRBV15 to TRBJ1-2, with a weak D call TRBD1 (6 bases). The CDR3 totals 14 residues. The germline V gene encodes CDR1 LNHNV and CDR2 YYDKDF (reference sequence). The germline V and J ends were trimmed by 2 bases and 6 bases, with 13 bases remaining between them. DNA of the CDR3: TGTGCCACCAGCAGATCAGGGGTCGTGGATGGCTACACCTTC. This codes for CATSRSGVVDGYTF.

V gene TRBV9 combines with J gene TRBJ2-7; TRBD2 matches at 9 bases. Per germline, CDR1 SGDLS and CDR2 YYNGEE. J was trimmed by 1 base and V by 3 bases; bases with no gene match: 2. CDR3 length: 14 residues. In DNA, the CDR3 is TGTGCCAGCAGCGGACTAGCGGATTCCTACGAGCAGTACTTC. Protein product: CASSGLADSYEQYF.

The chain employs TRBV23-1 and TRBJ2-3; 10 bases align to TRBD2. TRBV23-1 is filed as an ORF, its function uncertain. CDR3 length equals 20 residues. Trimming at V came to 7 bases and at J to 2 bases, leaving 21 bases not matched to a gene. In nucleotides, the CDR3 is TGCGCCAGCACTCGACAGGGATTTAAACTTCTAGCGGGAGCCACAGATACGCAGTATTTT. The encoded protein is CASTRQGFKLLAGATDTQYF.

The rearrangement uses TRBV29-1 and TRBJ2-5, with 7 bases matching TRBD2. The CDR3 has 13 amino acids. Germline V gives CDR1 SQVTM, CDR2 ANQGSEA. After removal of 3 bases from V and 1 base from J, the junction contained 2 bases not matched to a gene. In DNA form, the CDR3 reads TGCAGCGTTGATGGGGGGGTCCAAGAGACCCAGTACTTC. It codes for CSVDGGVQETQYF.